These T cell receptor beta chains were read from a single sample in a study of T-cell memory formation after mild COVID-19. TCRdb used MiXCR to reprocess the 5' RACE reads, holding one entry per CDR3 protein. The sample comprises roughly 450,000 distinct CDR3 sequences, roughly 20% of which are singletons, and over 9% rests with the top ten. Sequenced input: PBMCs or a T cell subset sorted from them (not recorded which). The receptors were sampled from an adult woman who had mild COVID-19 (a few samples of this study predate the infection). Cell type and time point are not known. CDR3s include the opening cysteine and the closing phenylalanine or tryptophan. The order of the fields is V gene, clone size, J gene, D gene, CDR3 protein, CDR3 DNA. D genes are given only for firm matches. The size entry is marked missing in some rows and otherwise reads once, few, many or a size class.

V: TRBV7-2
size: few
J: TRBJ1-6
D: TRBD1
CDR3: CASSRGQGAGALHF
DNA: TGTGCCAGCAGCCGGGGACAGGGGGCCGGGGCCCTCCACTTT

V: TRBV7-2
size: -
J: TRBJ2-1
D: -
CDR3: CASSLGRGAEGYNEQFF
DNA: TGTGCCAGCAGCCTGGGTAGAGGAGCGGAAGGATACAATGAGCAGTTCTTC

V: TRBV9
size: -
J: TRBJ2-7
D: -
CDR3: CASSPWDVSSYEQYF
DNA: TGTGCCAGCAGCCCCTGGGACGTTTCCTCCTACGAGCAGTACTTC

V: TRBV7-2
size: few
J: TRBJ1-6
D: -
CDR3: CASRSSSRGRSPLHF
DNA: TGTGCCAGCAGATCGTCTAGTCGAGGGAGATCACCCCTCCACTTT

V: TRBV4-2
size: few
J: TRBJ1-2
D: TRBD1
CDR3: CASSQEGQGKGYTF
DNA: TGTGCCAGCAGCCAAGAGGGACAGGGCAAAGGCTACACCTTC

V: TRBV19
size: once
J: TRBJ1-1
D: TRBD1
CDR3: CASSPIGTVYTEAFF
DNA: TGTGCCAGTAGTCCCATTGGGACAGTATACACTGAAGCTTTCTTT

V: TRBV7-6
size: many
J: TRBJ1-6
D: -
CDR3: CASSRDGPLNSPLHF
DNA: TGTGCCAGCAGCCGGGACGGCCCGCTTAATTCACCCCTCCACTTT

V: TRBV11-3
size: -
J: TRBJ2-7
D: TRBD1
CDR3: CASSPRAGTGPYEQYF
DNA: TGTGCCAGCAGCCCAAGGGCCGGGACAGGTCCCTACGAGCAGTACTTC

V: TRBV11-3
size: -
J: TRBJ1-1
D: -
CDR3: CASSFQKGLVGTEAFF
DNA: TGTGCCAGCAGTTTTCAGAAAGGGTTAGTAGGCACTGAAGCTTTCTTT

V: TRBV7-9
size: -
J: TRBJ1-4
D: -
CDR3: CASNRPTTNEKLFF
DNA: TGTGCCAGCAACCGCCCCACAACTAATGAAAAACTGTTTTTT

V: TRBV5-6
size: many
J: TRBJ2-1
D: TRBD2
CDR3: CASSADPGLAGNEQFF
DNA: TGTGCCAGCAGCGCGGATCCGGGACTAGCGGGCAATGAGCAGTTCTTC

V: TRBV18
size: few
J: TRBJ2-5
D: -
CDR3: CASSSNQETQYF
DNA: TGTGCCAGCTCGAGCAACCAAGAGACCCAGTACTTC

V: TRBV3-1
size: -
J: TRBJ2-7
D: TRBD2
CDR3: CASSQQSGGGSYEQYF
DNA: TGTGCCAGCAGCCAACAAAGCGGGGGGGGTTCCTACGAGCAGTACTTC

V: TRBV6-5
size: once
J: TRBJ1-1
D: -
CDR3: CASSYSYQGTEAFF
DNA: TGTGCCAGCAGTTACTCATATCAGGGAACTGAAGCTTTCTTT

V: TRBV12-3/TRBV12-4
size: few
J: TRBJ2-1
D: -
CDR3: CASSHRTAGEQFF
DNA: TGTGCCAGCAGTCACCGGACCGCCGGTGAGCAGTTCTTC

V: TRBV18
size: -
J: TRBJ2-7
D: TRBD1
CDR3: CASSPTGGEQYF
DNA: TGTGCCAGCTCCCCCACAGGGGGCGAGCAGTACTTC

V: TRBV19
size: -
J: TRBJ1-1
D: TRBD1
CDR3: CASSLRGGGYTEAFF
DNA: TGTGCCAGTAGTCTCAGGGGGGGAGGTTACACTGAAGCTTTCTTT

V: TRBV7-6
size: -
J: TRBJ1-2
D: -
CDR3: CASSLAEGLYGYTF
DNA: TGTGCCAGCAGCTTAGCGGAGGGGCTTTATGGCTACACCTTC

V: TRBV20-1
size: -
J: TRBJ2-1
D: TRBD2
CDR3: CSARSPGLAGGSYNEQFF
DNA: TGCAGTGCTAGATCGCCGGGACTAGCGGGGGGATCCTACAATGAGCAGTTCTTC

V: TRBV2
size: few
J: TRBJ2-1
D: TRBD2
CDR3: CASSEGTSGVNEQFF
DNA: TGTGCCAGCAGTGAAGGGACTAGCGGTGTAAATGAGCAGTTCTTC

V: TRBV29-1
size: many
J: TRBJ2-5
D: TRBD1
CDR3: CSAARDRGDQETQYF
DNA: TGCAGCGCCGCGAGGGACAGGGGGGACCAAGAGACCCAGTACTTC

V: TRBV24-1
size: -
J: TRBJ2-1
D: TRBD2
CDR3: CATSDLTSGRAGEQFF
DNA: TGTGCCACCAGTGATTTGACTAGCGGGAGGGCGGGTGAGCAGTTCTTC

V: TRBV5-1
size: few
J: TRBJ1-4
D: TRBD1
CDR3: CASSAGGGTNEKLFF
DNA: TGCGCCAGCAGCGCTGGAGGGGGCACTAATGAAAAACTGTTTTTT

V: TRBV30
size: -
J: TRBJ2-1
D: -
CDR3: CAWSVWVGGINEQFF
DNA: TGTGCCTGGAGTGTCTGGGTGGGAGGAATCAATGAGCAGTTCTTC

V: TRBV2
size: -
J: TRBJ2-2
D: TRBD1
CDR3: CASTAQGAGGTGELFF
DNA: TGTGCCAGCACCGCACAGGGGGCCGGCGGCACCGGGGAGCTGTTTTTT

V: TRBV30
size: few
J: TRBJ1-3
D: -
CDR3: CAWSVKGIRGNTIYF
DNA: TGTGCCTGGAGTGTTAAGGGAATCAGGGGAAACACCATATATTTT

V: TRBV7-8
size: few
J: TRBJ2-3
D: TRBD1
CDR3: CASSLGQGLDTQYF
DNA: TGTGCCAGCAGCTTGGGACAGGGGTTGGATACGCAGTATTTT

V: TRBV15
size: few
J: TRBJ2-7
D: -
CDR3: CATSSPGNSYEQYF
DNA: TGTGCCACCAGCAGCCCCGGGAACTCTTACGAGCAGTACTTC

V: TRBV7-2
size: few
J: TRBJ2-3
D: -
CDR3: CASSLLDALTDTQYF
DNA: TGTGCCAGCAGCTTGTTAGACGCACTCACAGATACGCAGTATTTT